This TCR beta chain was captured by sequencing in a study of blood T cell repertoires in COVID-19. Study details: Researchers got acute and convalescent COVID-19 samples from the United States, Italy and Spain.

In the source study's methods: Amplification with reference gene primers provided the estimates of nucleated cell counts. Sequencing used immunoSEQ multiplex PCR; TCRdb keeps in-frame clones, though not all of them. The D gene and trimming were derived from the DNA, and the V and J assignments and clone size from that table. The sample contains about 340,000 clones, about 86% of which appear only once. V lost 4 bases, J lost 9 bases, and 19 bases lay in between. The CDR3 contains 15 residues. Germline CDR1 and CDR2: LNHDA and SQIVND (reference sequence). The TCR sequence derives from a man aged 25 to 40 with active or convalescent COVID-19. Material: peripheral blood. The rearrangement joins TRBV19 to TRBJ2-1; no clear D. CDR3 in DNA: TGTGCCAGTAGTAGTTTAGGCGCGGATCGAGGTGAGCAGTTCTTC. Translating gives CASSSLGADRGEQFF.